This entry is about one T cell receptor (beta chain). The antigen is unknown. The entry originates in a study of shared clonotypes between healthy human individuals. Notes on the study in general: The donor pool, a small one, limited the genetic and exposure-history diversity represented. A few donors showed sharing of around 5% of naive CD4 clonotypes.

The authors distributed each subset's genomic DNA evenly over several immunoSEQ plates. Sorted-subset replicate PCR reactions were performed with approximately 190 ng DNA, corresponding to tens of thousands of T cell genomes. TCRdb keeps only in-frame clones here, not all; method: immunoSEQ multiplex PCR. The table has about 2.2 million clones, about 93% seen once; the top ten hold around 1.7%. CD45RO-negative, CCR7-selected cells formed the naive CD8 fraction, which excluded terminally differentiated effector memory CD45RA+ cells. The sequence derives from a man between 18 and 35 years old in good health. Some clones in this sample may be carry-over from other donors' samples. Sequences were obtained from naive CD8+ T cells from PBMCs.

The CDR3 DNA follows: TGTGCCAGCAGAGAAACAGGGGGCTGGGCAGATACGCAGTATTTT. Amino acids: CASRETGGWADTQYF. J is TRBJ2-3 and V is TRBV27; 9 bases map to TRBD1. CDR3 length: 15 amino acids. Germline V gives CDR1 MNHEY, CDR2 SMNVEV (reference sequence). Trimming took 6 bases from V and 4 from J; bases not matched to a gene: 8.